The clone carrying this T cell receptor beta chain has at least ten counts. The data were taken from a study of kidney transplant recipient with SARS-CoV-2 infection. V lost 4 bases and J 8 bases, leaving 15 bases between the germline ends. The germline V gene has CDR1 SGHNT and CDR2 YYREEE (reference sequence). The CDR3 totals 13 residues. MiXCR, run by TCRdb on the reads, gives a single entry per CDR3 protein. The sample carries 200,000 to 300,000 distinct CDR3 sequences, 25% to 30% recorded once. This chain links TRBV5-4 with TRBJ1-2, with D possibly being TRBD1 (6 bases). Here the sequenced sample was a blood sample, taken at baseline and on day 111 from a kidney transplant recipient. The source is a young adult male patient who had COVID-19 and was a kidney transplant recipient. The graft donor may be the source of some T cells. CDR3 in DNA: TGTGCCAGCAGCGGGGGGGGGGCTCGCGGCTACACCTTC. Amino acids: CASSGGGARGYTF. Variable domain in full (rest from reference TRBV5-4 and TRBJ1-2): ETGVTQSPTHLIKTRGQQVTLRCSSQSGHNTVSWYQQALGQGPQFIFQYYREEENGRGNFPPRFSGLQFPNYSSELNVNALELDDSALYLCASSGGGARGYTFGSGTRLTVV.